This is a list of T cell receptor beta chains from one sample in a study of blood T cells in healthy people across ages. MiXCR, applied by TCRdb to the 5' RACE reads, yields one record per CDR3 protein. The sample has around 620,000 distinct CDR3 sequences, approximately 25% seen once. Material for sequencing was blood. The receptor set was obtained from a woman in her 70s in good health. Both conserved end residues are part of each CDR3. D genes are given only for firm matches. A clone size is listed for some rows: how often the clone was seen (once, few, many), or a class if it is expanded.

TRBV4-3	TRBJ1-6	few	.	TGCGCCAGCAGCCAAGGAAGGGGGGCCCATAATTCACCCCTCCACTTT	CASSQGRGAHNSPLHF
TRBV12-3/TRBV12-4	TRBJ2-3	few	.	TGTGCCAGCAGCCCCGGGACTCCCCCTAGCACAGATACGCAGTATTTT	CASSPGTPPSTDTQYF
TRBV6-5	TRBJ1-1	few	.	TGTGCCAGCAGTTACTCTATGCCGAACACTGAAGCTTTCTTT	CASSYSMPNTEAFF
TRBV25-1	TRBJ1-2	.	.	TGTGCCAGCAGTGTTCGGGGACGTGACTATGGCTACACCTTC	CASSVRGRDYGYTF
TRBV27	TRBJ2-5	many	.	TGTGCCAGCAGTTTTATAGGGGACCAAGAGACCCAGTACTTC	CASSFIGDQETQYF
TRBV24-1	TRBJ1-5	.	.	TGTGCCACCAGTGATGCGACAACTGGTCAGCCCCAGCTTTTT	CATSDATTGQPQLF
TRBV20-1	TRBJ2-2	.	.	TGTGCTGGACAGAGGAACACCGGGGAGCTGTTTTTT	CAGQRNTGELFF
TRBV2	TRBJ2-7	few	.	TGTGCCAGCAGTCGTATTCAGGTCAGCTCCTACGAGCAGTACTTC	CASSRIQVSSYEQYF
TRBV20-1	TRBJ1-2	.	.	TGCAGTGCTACCTTCGGGGTTGGCTACACCTTC	CSATFGVGYTF
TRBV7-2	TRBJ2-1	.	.	TGTGCCAGCAGCTTAGCCGGGGCCCTCAATGAGCAGTTCTTC	CASSLAGALNEQFF
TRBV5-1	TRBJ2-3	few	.	TGCGCCAGCAGCTTATCGGTCGGCACAGATACGCAGTATTTT	CASSLSVGTDTQYF
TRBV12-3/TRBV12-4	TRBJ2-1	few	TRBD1	TGTGCCAGCACCGTCTCCGGGACAGGGGGCCGAAATGAGCAGTTCTTC	CASTVSGTGGRNEQFF
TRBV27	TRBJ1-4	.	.	TGTGCCAGCAGCACTCGGTCCTTAAATGAAAAACTGTTTTTT	CASSTRSLNEKLFF
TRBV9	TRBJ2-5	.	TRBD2	TGTGCCAGCAGCGTAGACCCGACTAGCAGATTGGAGACCCAGTACTTC	CASSVDPTSRLETQYF
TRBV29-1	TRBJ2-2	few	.	TGCAGCGTTGGGGGGCGGCTCACACGGAACACCGGGGAGCTGTTTTTT	CSVGGRLTRNTGELFF
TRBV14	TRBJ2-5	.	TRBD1	TGTGCCAGCAGCCGCCACGGGACAGGGCTAAGAGATACCCAGTACTTC	CASSRHGTGLRDTQYF
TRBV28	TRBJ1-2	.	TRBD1	TGTGCCGTGCGAGGGACAGGGGGCTTGTATGGCTACACCTTC	CAVRGTGGLYGYTF
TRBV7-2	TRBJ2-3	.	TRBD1	TGTGCCAGCAGCACGGACAACAGGGGTCATTTCACAGATACGCAGTATTTT	CASSTDNRGHFTDTQYF
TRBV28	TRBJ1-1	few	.	TGTGCCAGCAGTCCTCGGACGGATCTTGGGGCTTTCTTT	CASSPRTDLGAFF
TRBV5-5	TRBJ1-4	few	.	TGTGCCAGCAGCTTGGGACGGCGACTAAATGAAAAACTGTTTTTT	CASSLGRRLNEKLFF
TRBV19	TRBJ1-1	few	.	TGTGCCAGTAGTATAGACGGGGGCACTGAAGCTTTCTTT	CASSIDGGTEAFF
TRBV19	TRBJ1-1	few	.	TGTGCCAGTAGTATGACCAGGAACACTGAAGCTTTCTTT	CASSMTRNTEAFF
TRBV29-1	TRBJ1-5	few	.	TGCAGCGTTGAAGAGAGTCCCAATCAGCCCCAGCATTTT	CSVEESPNQPQHF
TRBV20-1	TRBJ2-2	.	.	TGCAGTGCTAGAGGCACCCAGGGTTCCGGGGAGCTGTTTTTT	CSARGTQGSGELFF
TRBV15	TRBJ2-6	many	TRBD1	TGTGCCACCAGCACCCCGACAGGGTCTGGGGCCAACGTCCTGACTTTC	CATSTPTGSGANVLTF
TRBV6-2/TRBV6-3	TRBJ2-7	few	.	TGTGCCAGCGGTCGGATGGGACTCTTCTCCTACGAGCAGTACTTC	CASGRMGLFSYEQYF
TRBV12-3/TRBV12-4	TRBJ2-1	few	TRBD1	TGTGCCAGCAGCCGCGGACAGGGGTTTGACAATGAGCAGTTCTTC	CASSRGQGFDNEQFF
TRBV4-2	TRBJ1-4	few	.	TGTGCCAGCAGCCGCACGAGGGGTCCATCCCTATCAAAACTGTTTTTT	CASSRTRGPSLSKLFF
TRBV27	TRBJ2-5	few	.	TGTGCCAGCAGTTTGGGGAGTGGACGTGAAGAGACCCAGTACTTC	CASSLGSGREETQYF
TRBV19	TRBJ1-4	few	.	TGTGCCAGTAGTAGGCAAGGGGTGACTAATGAAAAACTGTTTTTT	CASSRQGVTNEKLFF
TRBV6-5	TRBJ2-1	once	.	TGTGCCAGCAGTTACTCTGAGGGTTCTGAGCAGTTCTTC	CASSYSEGSEQFF